Listed below are T cell receptor beta chains from one sample, sequenced in a study of Graves' ophthalmopathy and Graves' hyperthyroidism. TCRdb fed the multiplex PCR reads into MiXCR, producing one record per CDR3 protein. The sample has some 400,000 distinct CDR3 sequences; approximately 20% are singletons. The sample comprised peripheral blood. These receptors were taken from a young woman with Graves' ophthalmopathy. CDR3s include the opening cysteine and the closing phenylalanine or tryptophan.

j_gene: TRBJ2-7
v_gene: TRBV7-9
len: 14
CDR3aa: CASSRDVGSYEQYF

j_gene: TRBJ2-5
v_gene: TRBV6-2/TRBV6-3
len: 16
CDR3aa: CASSYPLGAEQETQYF

j_gene: TRBJ2-5
v_gene: TRBV20-1
len: 14
CDR3aa: CNARDLARAETQYF

j_gene: TRBJ1-6
v_gene: TRBV5-1
len: 15
CDR3aa: CASSSGQGAFSPLHF

j_gene: TRBJ2-7
v_gene: TRBV6-2/TRBV6-3
len: 17
CDR3aa: CASSPTPTGVLLDEQYF

j_gene: TRBJ2-2
v_gene: TRBV18
len: 15
CDR3aa: CASSPLGTGTGELFF

j_gene: TRBJ1-1
v_gene: TRBV20-1
len: 15
CDR3aa: CSASRGPLLRPEAFF

j_gene: TRBJ1-1
v_gene: TRBV2
len: 14
CDR3aa: CASRAGQLNTEAFF

j_gene: TRBJ1-2
v_gene: TRBV6-2/TRBV6-3
len: 14
CDR3aa: CASSYASPGDGYTF

j_gene: TRBJ2-2
v_gene: TRBV6-4
len: 17
CDR3aa: CASSALASGSGTGELFF

j_gene: TRBJ2-2
v_gene: TRBV7-8
len: 16
CDR3aa: CASSLQGLTNTGELFF

j_gene: TRBJ2-5
v_gene: TRBV5-1
len: 15
CDR3aa: CASSLQGTPQETQYF

j_gene: TRBJ1-1
v_gene: TRBV25-1
len: 14
CDR3aa: CASSDQQLRDEAFF

j_gene: TRBJ1-5
v_gene: TRBV6-2/TRBV6-3
len: 14
CDR3aa: CGSSHTRNNQPQHF

j_gene: TRBJ1-6
v_gene: TRBV15
len: 18
CDR3aa: CATSRKATASSYNSPLHF

j_gene: TRBJ1-6
v_gene: TRBV20-1
len: 14
CDR3aa: CSAPPVRYNSPLHF

j_gene: TRBJ2-7
v_gene: TRBV11-3
len: 16
CDR3aa: CASSFELAGHSYEQYF

j_gene: TRBJ2-7
v_gene: TRBV7-9
len: 14
CDR3aa: CASSLRQASYEQYF

j_gene: TRBJ1-5
v_gene: TRBV20-1
len: 17
CDR3aa: CSARVGAGKYSNQPQHF

j_gene: TRBJ2-7
v_gene: TRBV13
len: 16
CDR3aa: CASSLSSGRVGYEQYF

j_gene: TRBJ1-5
v_gene: TRBV6-2/TRBV6-3
len: 13
CDR3aa: CAGSYPFNQPQHF

j_gene: TRBJ1-5
v_gene: TRBV2
len: 16
CDR3aa: CASSGPVLISNQPQHF

j_gene: TRBJ1-2
v_gene: TRBV6-2/TRBV6-3
len: 15
CDR3aa: CASSYGQDRYYGYTF

j_gene: TRBJ2-2
v_gene: TRBV18
len: 17
CDR3aa: CASSPPGTGARTGELFF

j_gene: TRBJ2-7
v_gene: TRBV12-3/TRBV12-4
len: 14
CDR3aa: CASRTTSGGYEQYF

j_gene: TRBJ2-2
v_gene: TRBV5-4
len: 15
CDR3aa: CASSPSGRYTGELFF

j_gene: TRBJ1-1
v_gene: TRBV30
len: 13
CDR3aa: CAWMSGTGQEAFF

j_gene: TRBJ2-5
v_gene: TRBV26
len: 14
CDR3aa: CASSASGRGETQYF

j_gene: TRBJ2-7
v_gene: TRBV11-3
len: 15
CDR3aa: CASSSGPQGSYEQYF

j_gene: TRBJ2-7
v_gene: TRBV6-1
len: 16
CDR3aa: CASSEARGASTYEQYF

j_gene: TRBJ2-7
v_gene: TRBV27
len: 13
CDR3aa: CASSTAAQGEQYF